A single TCR beta chain is shown here with its context. No antigen is known for it. It has no much larger one-base neighbor in the sample; base qualities were not kept. Per the publication, the treatment or condition label means: oral pan-JAK inhibitor, 5-10 mg twice daily. Lesional scalp punch biopsies and peripheral blood were obtained from alopecia areata patients. After PBMCs were isolated by density centrifugation and stained for CD3, CD4 and CD8, a FACSAria was used to sort CD4+ and CD8+ T cells. Germline trimming: 1 base from V, 6 bases from J; junction bases outside gene matches: 6. Counted from cysteine to phenylalanine, this CDR3 has 15 amino acids. Only the CDR3 portion is preserved as DNA: 45 bases, with reading frame beginning at the first base. As encoded in the germline V gene, CDR1 is SGHRS while CDR2 is YFSETQ. The sample comes from a study of CD8+ T cells in alopecia areata (dated by TCRdb to about 2018). Background for the entire study: The treated patients took part in an open-label pilot trial in which moderate-to-severe alopecia areata was treated with oral tofacitinib at 5 to 10 mg twice daily. Patients on tofacitinib were biopsied at baseline and after 4 and 24 weeks of treatment, and several of the patients also had a later scalp biopsy. Scalp tissue and sorted CD4+ and CD8+ peripheral blood T cells from patchy and totalis/universalis alopecia areata patients and from healthy controls were covered by human TCRbeta sequencing. Scalp clonality was compared among normal scalp (n=4), patchy alopecia areata scalp (n=8), and alopecia totalis/universalis scalp (n=8). In both human patients and the C3H/HeJ mouse model, the study applied high-throughput TCRbeta sequencing to look at T cell clonal expansion in alopecia areata. immunoSEQ multiplex PCR using 35 Vbeta forward primers and 13 Jbeta reverse primers was used to amplify TCRbeta CDR3 regions. Tofacitinib was administered for 6 to 18 months, and 6 months of follow-up off drug were then conducted to assess delayed response and recurrence. RNA came from the PAXgene miRNA kit for fixed scalp, the miRNeasy kit for PBMCs, and the RNeasy kit for mouse skin. The SALT score, which quantifies the percentage of affected scalp surface area, was used to measure disease severity in treated patients. The research as a whole found: Shared TCR sequences between patients were less evident than in mice, which may be partly attributable to HLA diversity in the patient population. Because the treated cohort was small and included a single nonresponder, larger studies are needed to assess links between baseline CD8+ expansion and response. Compared with normal scalp, lesional scalp had higher clonality and more expanded CD8+ clones, particularly in alopecia totalis/universalis, a pattern that suggests antigenic drive. Tofacitinib significantly lowered scalp clonality and the number of expanded CD8+ clones among the top 100 scalp clones. Resident alphabeta T cells in normal human skin are also sequenced, complicating scalp TCR repertoire analysis, unlike mouse skin dominated by gammadelta T cells. During tofacitinib treatment, many expanded lesional clones remained in scalp and blood, and this persistence may partly explain relapse after treatment is stopped.

Library creation used the immunoSEQ multiplex PCR assay. For TCR sequencing, RNA was extracted from every sample and reverse transcribed into cDNA to serve as template. SuperScript III was used to make first-strand cDNA, primed with a 2:1 mix of oligo-dT and random hexamers. A synthetic immune receptor repertoire was used to assess amplification bias, and residual bias was removed computationally. Per the original workflow: Raw reads were preprocessed for error removal, and CDR3 was defined according to IMGT conventions as running from the conserved cysteine to phenylalanine. Clonality was computed as 1 minus the Shannon entropy, with the entropy normalized by log2 of the number of productive unique TCRs. Whether scalp clones were CD4 or CD8 was inferred by matching scalp TCRbeta sequences against CD4 and CD8 repertoires sorted from blood. TCRdb carries this immuneACCESS record with in-frame sequences only. Its versions omit some clonotypes, under half of them owing to an unresolved V gene in the studies checked, with the rest unexplained. The V and J calls and clone size are taken from that table; D and trimming were inferred from the DNA. This sample comprises under 300,000 clones, roughly 60% of them detected only once. Together, the top ten hold about 0.93% of the sample.

The sample was CD4+ T cells sorted from blood, taken at roughly week 52, from a patient treated with tofacitinib. The receptor was isolated from a human donor with alopecia areata. The rearranged chain carries TRBV5-1 and TRBJ2-1, with TRBD2 identical over 8 junction bases. CDR3 reads: CASSLMPSGPNEQFF. DNA sequence: TGCGCCAGCAGCTTGATGCCTAGCGGGCCCAATGAGCAGTTCTTC.